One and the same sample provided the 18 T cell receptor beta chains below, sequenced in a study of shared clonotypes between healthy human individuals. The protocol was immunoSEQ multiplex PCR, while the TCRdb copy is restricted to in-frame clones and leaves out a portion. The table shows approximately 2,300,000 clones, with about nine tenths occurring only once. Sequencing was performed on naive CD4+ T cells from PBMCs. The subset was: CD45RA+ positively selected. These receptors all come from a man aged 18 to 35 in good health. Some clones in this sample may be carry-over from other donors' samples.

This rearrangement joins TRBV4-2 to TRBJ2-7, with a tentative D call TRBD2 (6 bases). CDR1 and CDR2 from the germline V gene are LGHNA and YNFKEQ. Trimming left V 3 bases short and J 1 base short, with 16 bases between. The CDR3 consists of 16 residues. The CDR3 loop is CASSHLTWGESYEQYF. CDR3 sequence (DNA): TGTGCCAGCAGCCATCTAACATGGGGGGAATCCTACGAGCAGTACTTC.

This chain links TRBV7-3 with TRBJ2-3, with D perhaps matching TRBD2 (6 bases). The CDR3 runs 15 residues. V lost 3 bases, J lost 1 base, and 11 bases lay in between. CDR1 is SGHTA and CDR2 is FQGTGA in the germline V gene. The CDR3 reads CASSFGGAGTDTQYF. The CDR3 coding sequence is TGTGCCAGCAGCTTCGGCGGGGCCGGCACAGATACGCAGTATTTT.

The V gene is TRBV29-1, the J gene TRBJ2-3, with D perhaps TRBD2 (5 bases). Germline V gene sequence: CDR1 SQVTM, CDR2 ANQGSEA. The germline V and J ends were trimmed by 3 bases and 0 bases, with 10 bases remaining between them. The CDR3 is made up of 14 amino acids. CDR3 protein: CSVEPLASTDTQYF. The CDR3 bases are TGCAGCGTTGAGCCCCTAGCAAGCACAGATACGCAGTATTTT.

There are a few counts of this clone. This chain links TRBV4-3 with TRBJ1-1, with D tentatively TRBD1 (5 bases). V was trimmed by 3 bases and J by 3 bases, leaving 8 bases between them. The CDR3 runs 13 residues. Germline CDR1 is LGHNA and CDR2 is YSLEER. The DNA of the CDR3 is TGCGCCAGCAGCCACAAGACAGACACTGAAGCTTTCTTT. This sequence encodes CASSHKTDTEAFF.

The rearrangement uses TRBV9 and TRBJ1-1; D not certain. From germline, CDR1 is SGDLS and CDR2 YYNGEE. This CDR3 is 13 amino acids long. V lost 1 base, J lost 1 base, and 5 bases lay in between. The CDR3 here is CASSVHSNTEAFF. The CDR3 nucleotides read TGTGCCAGCAGCGTACATTCGAACACTGAAGCTTTCTTT.

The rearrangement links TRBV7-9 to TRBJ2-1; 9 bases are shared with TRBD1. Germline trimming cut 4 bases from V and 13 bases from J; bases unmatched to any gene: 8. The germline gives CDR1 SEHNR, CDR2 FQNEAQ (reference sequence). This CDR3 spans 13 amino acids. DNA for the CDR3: TGTGCCAGCAGCTGGCCGGGACAGGGATCTCAGTTCTTC. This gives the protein CASSWPGQGSQFF.

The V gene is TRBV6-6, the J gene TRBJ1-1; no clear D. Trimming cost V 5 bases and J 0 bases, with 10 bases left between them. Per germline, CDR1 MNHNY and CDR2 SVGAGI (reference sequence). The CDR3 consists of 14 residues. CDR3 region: CASSMTRMNTEAFF. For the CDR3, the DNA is TGTGCCAGCAGTATGACCAGAATGAACACTGAAGCTTTCTTT.

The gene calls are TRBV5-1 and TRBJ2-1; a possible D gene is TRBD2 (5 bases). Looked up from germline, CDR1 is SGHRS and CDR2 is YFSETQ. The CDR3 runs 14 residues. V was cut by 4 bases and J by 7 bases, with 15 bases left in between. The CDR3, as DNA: TGCGCCAGCAGCCCGGACGGGATGGAGAATGAGCAGTTCTTC. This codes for CASSPDGMENEQFF. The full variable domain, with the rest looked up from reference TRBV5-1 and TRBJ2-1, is KAGVTQTPRYLIKTRGQQVTLSCSPISGHRSVSWYQQTPGQGLQFLFEYFSETQRNKGNFPGRFSGRQFSNSRSEMNVSTLELGDSALYLCASSPDGMENEQFFGPGTRLTVL.

DNA of the CDR3: TGTGCCAGCAGTGGGAGGGGACCCGGAGGTAACGAGCAGTACTTC. The encoded protein is CASSGRGPGGNEQYF. The chain links TRBV6-1 to TRBJ2-7, with D perhaps TRBD2 (6 bases). V lost 4 bases, J lost 5 bases, and 18 bases lay in between. The germline V gene has CDR1 MNHNS and CDR2 SASEGT. This CDR3 has 15 amino acids.

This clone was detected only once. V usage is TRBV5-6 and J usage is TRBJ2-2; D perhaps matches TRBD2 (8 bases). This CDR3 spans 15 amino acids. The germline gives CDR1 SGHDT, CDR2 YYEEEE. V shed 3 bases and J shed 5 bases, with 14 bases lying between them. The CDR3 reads CASSSGGGWTGELFF. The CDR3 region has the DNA TGTGCCAGCAGCTCGGGAGGGGGCTGGACCGGGGAGCTGTTTTTT. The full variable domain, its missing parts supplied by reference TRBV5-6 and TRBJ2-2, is DAGVTQSPTHLIKTRGQQVTLRCSPKSGHDTVSWYQQALGQGPQFIFQYYEEEERQRGNFPDRFSGHQFPNYSSELNVNALLLGDSALYLCASSSGGGWTGELFFGEGSRLTVL.

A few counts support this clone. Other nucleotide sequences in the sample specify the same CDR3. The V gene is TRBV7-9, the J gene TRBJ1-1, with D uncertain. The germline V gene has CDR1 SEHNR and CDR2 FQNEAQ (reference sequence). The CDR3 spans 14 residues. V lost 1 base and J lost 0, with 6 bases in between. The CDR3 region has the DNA TGTGCCAGCAGCTTAGGCGCGGTGAACACTGAAGCTTTCTTT. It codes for CASSLGAVNTEAFF.

The CDR3 DNA follows: TGTGCCAGCAGCCGCGGCACGGGACAGGGTAGCGAGCAGTTCTTC. Amino acid sequence: CASSRGTGQGSEQFF. The chain recombines TRBV4-2 with TRBJ2-1; 9 bases line up with TRBD1. The CDR3 covers 15 residues. In germline, CDR1 is LGHNA, CDR2 YNFKEQ. The ends lost 4 bases at V and 10 bases at J; junction bases unmatched: 11.

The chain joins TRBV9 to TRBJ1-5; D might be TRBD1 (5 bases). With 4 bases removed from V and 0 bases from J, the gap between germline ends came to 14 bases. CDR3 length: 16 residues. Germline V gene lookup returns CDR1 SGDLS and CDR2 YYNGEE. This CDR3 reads CASSPSWGDSNQPQHF. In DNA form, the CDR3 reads TGTGCCAGCAGCCCCAGTTGGGGGGATAGCAATCAGCCCCAGCATTTT.

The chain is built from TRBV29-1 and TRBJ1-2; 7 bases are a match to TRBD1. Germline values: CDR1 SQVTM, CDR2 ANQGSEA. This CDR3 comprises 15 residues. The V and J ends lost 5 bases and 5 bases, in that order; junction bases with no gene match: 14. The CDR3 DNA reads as TGCAGCGTTAAAGGCGCCGGGACAGATCTTTATGGCTACACCTTC. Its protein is CSVKGAGTDLYGYTF.

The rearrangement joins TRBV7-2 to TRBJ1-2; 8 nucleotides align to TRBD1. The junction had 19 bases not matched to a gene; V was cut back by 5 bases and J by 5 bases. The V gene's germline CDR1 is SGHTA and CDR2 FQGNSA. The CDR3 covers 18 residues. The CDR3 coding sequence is TGTGCCAGCAGCCACCAGATAAGAAGGGACAGGAACCCTTATGGCTACACCTTC. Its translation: CASSHQIRRDRNPYGYTF. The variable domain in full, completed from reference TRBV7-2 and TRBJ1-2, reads GAGVSQSPSNKVTEKGKDVELRCDPISGHTALYWYRQSLGQGLEFLIYFQGNSAPDKSGLPSDRFSAERTGGSVSTLTIQRTQQEDSAVYLCASSHQIRRDRNPYGYTFGSGTRLTVV.

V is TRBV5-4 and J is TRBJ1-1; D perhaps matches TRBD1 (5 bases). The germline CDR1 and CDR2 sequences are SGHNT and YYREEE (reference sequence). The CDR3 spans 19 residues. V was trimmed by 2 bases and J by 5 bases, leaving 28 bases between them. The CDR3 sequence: CASSFVFLVAGPKGTEAFF. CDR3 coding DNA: TGTGCCAGCAGCTTCGTTTTTTTGGTTGCAGGGCCCAAGGGAACTGAAGCTTTCTTT.

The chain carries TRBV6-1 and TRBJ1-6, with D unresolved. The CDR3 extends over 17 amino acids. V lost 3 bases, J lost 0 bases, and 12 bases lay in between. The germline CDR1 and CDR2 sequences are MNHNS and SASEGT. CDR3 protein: CASSDGRSLSYNSPLHF. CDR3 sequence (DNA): TGTGCCAGCAGTGATGGACGTTCCCTCTCCTATAATTCACCCCTCCACTTT.

CDR3 in amino acids: CASSEHSEQYF. Written as DNA, the CDR3 is TGTGCCAGCAGCGAACACTCCGAGCAGTACTTC. The gene calls are TRBV7-8 and TRBJ2-7, with no clear D. This CDR3 comprises 11 residues. In germline, CDR1 is SGHVS, CDR2 FQNEAQ. Trimming cost V 5 bases and J 6 bases, with 8 bases left between them.